Presented here are 17 T cell receptor beta chains from one specimen sequenced in a study of blood T cell repertoires in COVID-19. Assay: immunoSEQ multiplex PCR; the TCRdb copy retains only in-frame clones and omits some. Of almost 25,000 clones listed, approximately 80% are singletons. Sequenced material: peripheral blood. Receptors were obtained from a woman between 65 and 79 years old with COVID-19, enrolled during active disease.

This chain uses TRBV3-1 (or the pseudogene TRBV3-2) with TRBJ1-1; D gene uncertain. The CDR3 runs 15 residues. V was trimmed by 4 bases and J by 4 bases, leaving 16 bases between them. CDR1 is LGHDT, CDR2 YNNKEL, per germline (reference sequence). The CDR3 spells CASSRLSAGSTEAFF. In nucleotides, the CDR3 is TGTGCCAGCAGCCGACTCTCGGCGGGGAGCACTGAAGCTTTCTTT.

The chain has TRBV19 and TRBJ2-2; maybe TRBD2 (6 bases). The germline V gene encodes CDR1 LNHDA and CDR2 SQIVND (reference sequence). The CDR3 has 15 amino acids. Trimming took 7 bases from V and 6 from J, leaving 18 bases between them. This chain's CDR3 is CASTTHKGEAGELFF. In nucleotides, the CDR3 is TGTGCCAGTACTACCCATAAAGGGGAGGCCGGGGAGCTGTTTTTT.

The chain combines TRBV2 with TRBJ1-6; the D gene is possibly TRBD1 (6 bases). The CDR3 has 14 residues. Germline loops: CDR1 SNHLY, CDR2 FYNNEI. V lost 4 bases, J lost 7 bases, and 11 bases lay in between. CDR3 region: CASSVKGENSPLHF. DNA of the CDR3: TGTGCCAGCAGTGTGAAGGGGGAGAATTCACCCCTCCACTTT.

The rearrangement uses TRBV19 and TRBJ2-1; D is perhaps TRBD2 (6 bases). This CDR3 contains 12 residues. From germline, CDR1 is LNHDA and CDR2 SQIVND (reference sequence). The V end lost 3 bases, the J end lost 10 bases, and 10 bases lay between the germline ends. The CDR3 loop reads CASSISREEQFF. The DNA of the CDR3 is TGTGCCAGTAGTATTTCGCGGGAAGAGCAGTTCTTC.

This clone was counted between two and nine times. The chain joins TRBV7-3 to TRBJ1-1, with D perhaps matching TRBD1 (5 bases). Germline CDR1 is SGHTA and CDR2 is FQGTGA. V lost 1 base and J 0 bases, leaving 12 bases between the germline ends. The length of the CDR3 is 16 residues. Written as DNA, the CDR3 is TGTGCCAGCAGCTTAATTGGTGGGGGGATGAACACTGAAGCTTTCTTT. Its translation: CASSLIGGGMNTEAFF.

The chain links TRBV5-1 to TRBJ1-1, with D tentatively TRBD1 (6 bases). The CDR3 has 15 amino acids. V gave up 0 bases and J gave up 1 base, with 10 bases separating them. CDR1 is SGHRS, CDR2 YFSETQ, per germline. DNA of the CDR3: TGCGCCAGCAGCTTGGGGGGGCGAACGAACACTGAAGCTTTCTTT. Protein product: CASSLGGRTNTEAFF.

The chain employs TRBV5-1 and TRBJ1-1; 8 nucleotides align to TRBD1. Germline V gene data show CDR1 as SGHRS and CDR2 as YFSETQ. The CDR3 length is 17 residues. V shed 0 bases and J 0 bases; nucleotides not matched to a gene: 7. The CDR3 region is CASSLARQGPLNTEAFF. CDR3 DNA sequence: TGCGCCAGCAGCTTGGCCAGACAGGGGCCCTTGAACACTGAAGCTTTCTTT.

This chain uses TRBV5-1 with TRBJ1-2; D unclear. Trimming pared 0 bases from V and 1 base from J, leaving 10 bases between. Germline CDR1 reads SGHRS; CDR2 reads YFSETQ. The CDR3 totals 15 residues. CDR3 bases: TGCGCCAGCAGCTTGGGTACAACAAGTAACTATGGCTACACCTTC. It yields the protein CASSLGTTSNYGYTF.

The V gene is TRBV7-2, the J gene TRBJ1-2; 7 nucleotides agree with TRBD1. J lost 2 bases, V lost 5 bases, and 5 bases had no gene match. CDR1 and CDR2 (germline): SGHTA, FQGNSA. The CDR3 covers 14 residues. CDR3 DNA sequence: TGTGCCAGCAGCCCACGACAGGGAAACTATGGCTACACCTTC. Translation gives CASSPRQGNYGYTF.

This clone was seen more than once but under ten times. The V gene is TRBV10-3, the J gene TRBJ2-5, with 9 positions matching TRBD2. The CDR3 is 12 residues long. V shed 8 bases, J shed 5 bases, and the junction held 3 bases outside the gene matches. The germline V gene encodes CDR1 ENHRY and CDR2 SYGVKD. The CDR3 DNA follows: TGTGCCATCCGTAGCGGGAGTGAGACCCAGTACTTC. This translates into CAIRSGSETQYF.

This chain connects TRBV12-3 or TRBV12-4 to TRBJ1-1; D not certain. The V and J ends lost 6 bases and 2 bases respectively, with 7 bases between them. CDR3 length equals 12 residues. This chain's CDR3 is CASSPLNTEAFF. CDR3 in DNA: TGTGCCAGCAGCCCCCTTAACACTGAAGCTTTCTTT.

The V call is TRBV19, the J call TRBJ2-2; D perhaps matches TRBD1 (5 bases). In germline, CDR1 is LNHDA, CDR2 SQIVND (reference sequence). V was pared by 5 bases and J by 1 base, with 14 bases between. CDR3 length: 16 amino acids. The CDR3 bases are TGTGCCAGTAGTCTGGTTGGACAAAAGAACACCGGGGAGCTGTTTTTT. Translation: CASSLVGQKNTGELFF.

This clone was observed a single time. The gene calls are TRBV5-3 and TRBJ2-5; 7 bases agree with TRBD1. TRBV5-3 qualifies as an ORF whose function is uncertain. The CDR3 is 14 residues long. The trim removed 5 bases at V and 5 bases at J, leaving 9 bases unmatched. Here the CDR3 reads CARRDEQGPETQYF. The DNA for the CDR3 is TGTGCCAGAAGAGACGAACAGGGGCCGGAGACCCAGTACTTC.

The rearrangement links TRBV6-5 to TRBJ1-5; 8 nucleotides align to TRBD1. The V and J ends lost 4 bases and 6 bases, in that order; junction bases with no gene match: 8. This CDR3 comprises 15 residues. Looked up from germline, CDR1 is MNHEY and CDR2 is SVGAGI. The DNA for the CDR3 is TGTGCCAGCAGTTCGGACAGGGAAGCTGGTCAGCCCCAGCATTTT. This translates into CASSSDREAGQPQHF.

This chain connects TRBV3-1 (or the pseudogene TRBV3-2) to TRBJ2-5; no clear D. Germline-derived CDR1 and CDR2 are LGHDT and YNNKEL (reference sequence). The CDR3 runs to 16 residues. V was pared by 1 base and J by 5 bases, with 17 bases between. The CDR3 sequence is CASSQGSAAHGETQYF. Here the CDR3 DNA reads TGTGCCAGCAGCCAAGGGTCGGCGGCCCACGGGGAGACCCAGTACTTC.

The J gene is TRBJ1-2, the V gene TRBV4-3; D is ambiguous. The ends were cut back, 0 bases at V and 7 bases at J, with 15 bases in the middle. Per germline, CDR1 LGHNA and CDR2 YSLEER. This CDR3 spans 15 amino acids. The CDR3 coding sequence is TGCGCCAGCAGCCAAGATCCGGCGGGGAGCGGTGGCTACACCTTC. Amino acid sequence: CASSQDPAGSGGYTF.

The rearrangement uses TRBV10-3 and TRBJ1-5; a possible D gene is TRBD1 (5 bases). Germline loops: CDR1 ENHRY, CDR2 SYGVKD. The CDR3 runs 13 residues. V was clipped by 6 bases and J by 4 bases, with 10 bases between them. This CDR3 is CAIRQEINQPQHF. CDR3 bases: TGTGCCATCAGACAGGAGATTAATCAGCCCCAGCATTTT.